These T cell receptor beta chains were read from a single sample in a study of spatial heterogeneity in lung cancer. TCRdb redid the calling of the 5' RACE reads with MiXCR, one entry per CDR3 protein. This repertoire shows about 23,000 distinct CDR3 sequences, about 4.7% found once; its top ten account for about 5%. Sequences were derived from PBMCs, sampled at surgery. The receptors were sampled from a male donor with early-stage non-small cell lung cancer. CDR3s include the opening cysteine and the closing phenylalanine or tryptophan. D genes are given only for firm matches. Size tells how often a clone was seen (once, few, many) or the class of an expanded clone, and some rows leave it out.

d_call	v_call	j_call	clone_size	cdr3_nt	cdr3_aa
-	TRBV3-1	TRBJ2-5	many	TGTGCCAGCAGCCAAGATCTGGAAAATCAAGAGACCCAGTACTTC	CASSQDLENQETQYF
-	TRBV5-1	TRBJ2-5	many	TGCGCCAGCAGTTCGGGGTCCAGCCAAGAGACCCAGTACTTC	CASSSGSSQETQYF
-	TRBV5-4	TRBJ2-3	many	TGTGCCAGCAGCTTGCGAACGGGAGTTATTACAGATACGCAGTATTTT	CASSLRTGVITDTQYF
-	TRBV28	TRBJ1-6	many	TGTGCCAGCAGTTTTCTCGCAGGGACGGGCTCACCCCTCCACTTT	CASSFLAGTGSPLHF
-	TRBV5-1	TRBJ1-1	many	TGCGCCAGCAGCTTGGGGCCGGGGATGAACACTGAAGCTTTCTTT	CASSLGPGMNTEAFF
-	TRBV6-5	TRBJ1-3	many	TGTGCCAGCAGTCTAACGGGAGGGACTGGTGCCGGAAACACCATATATTTT	CASSLTGGTGAGNTIYF
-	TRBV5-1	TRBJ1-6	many	TGCGCCAGCAGCTTGGAGGGCCCTTATTCACCCCTCCACTTT	CASSLEGPYSPLHF
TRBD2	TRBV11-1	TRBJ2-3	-	TGTGCCAGCAGCAGCGGGACTGGCACAGATACGCAGTATTTT	CASSSGTGTDTQYF
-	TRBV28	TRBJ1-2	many	TGTGCCAGCAGTAAACGGGACGGTGGGAGCCAAAGCTACACCTTC	CASSKRDGGSQSYTF
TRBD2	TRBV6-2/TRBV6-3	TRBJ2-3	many	TGTGCCAGCAGTAGGACTAGCGGATCAGATACGCAGTATTTT	CASSRTSGSDTQYF
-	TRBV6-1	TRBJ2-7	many	TGTGCCAGCTTGAGGGATCCCTACGAGCAGTACTTC	CASLRDPYEQYF
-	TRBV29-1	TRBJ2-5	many	TGCAGCGGGAGACAGGTTCAAGAGACCCAGTACTTC	CSGRQVQETQYF
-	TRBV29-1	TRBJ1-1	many	TGCAGCGGTCGGGACACTGAAGCTTTCTTT	CSGRDTEAFF
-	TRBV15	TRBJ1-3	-	TGTGCCACCAGCAGTGTACCCTCACTGAGCTCTGGAAACACCATATATTTT	CATSSVPSLSSGNTIYF
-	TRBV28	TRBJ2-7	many	TGTGCCAGCAGTTTCGTTAGCGGAAGCTCCTACGAGCAGTACTTC	CASSFVSGSSYEQYF
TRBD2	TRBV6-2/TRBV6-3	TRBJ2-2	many	TGTGCCAGCAGTTACGGGAGGGGCGGCACCGGGGAGCTGTTTTTT	CASSYGRGGTGELFF
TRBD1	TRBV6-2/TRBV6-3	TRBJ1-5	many	TGTGCCAGCAGTTACTCGACCAGGGGGAATCAGCCCCAGCATTTT	CASSYSTRGNQPQHF
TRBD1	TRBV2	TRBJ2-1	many	TGTGCCATCAGACAGGGGAGCTCCTACAATGAGCAGTTCTTC	CAIRQGSSYNEQFF